This entry lists 26 T cell receptor beta chains sequenced from one sample in a study of a mutant IDH1 vaccine in newly diagnosed glioma. Time point defined: baseline, week 1 (first vaccination visit). Treatment indicated: pre-vaccination baseline after standard-of-care therapy. Clones were read by immunoSEQ multiplex PCR, and TCRdb kept only the in-frame ones, dropping some. The repertoire holds 75,000 to 100,000 clones, with about four fifths as singletons. The sample consisted of PBMCs, taken from a glioma patient treated with radiotherapy, temozolomide or both. The receptors shown here come from a man aged 35 to 55 with glioma. Some clones in this sample may be carry-over from other donors' samples.

The chain combines TRBV6-5 with TRBJ2-2, with 7 nucleotides matching TRBD1. This CDR3 is 15 amino acids long. CDR1 and CDR2 (germline): MNHEY, SVGAGI. V gave up 0 bases and J gave up 6 bases; unmatched junction bases: 4. In nucleotides, the CDR3 is TGTGCCAGCAGTTACTCGACAGGGAAGTCCGGGGAGCTGTTTTTT. Protein product: CASSYSTGKSGELFF.

The gene calls are TRBV29-1 and TRBJ1-2; 7 bases align to TRBD1. Germline V gives CDR1 SQVTM, CDR2 ANQGSEA. The CDR3 runs 14 residues. Trimming took 6 bases from V and 4 from J; bases not matched to a gene: 11. CDR3 DNA: TGCAGCGTCGACGACAGGGTGACGGTCTATGGCTACACCTTC. This gives the protein CSVDDRVTVYGYTF.

The DNA of the CDR3 is TGTGCCAGCAGCCCATTCGGCAGGGCGGCCAGCGGGGATGGCTACACCTTC. Translating it yields CASSPFGRAASGDGYTF. The chain employs TRBV4-2 and TRBJ1-2, with D possibly matching TRBD1 (5 bases). V lost 4 bases to trimming and J lost 6 bases, with 24 bases between them. Germline lookup yields CDR1 LGHNA and CDR2 YNFKEQ. The CDR3 consists of 17 residues.

This clone was counted a few times. J is TRBJ1-1 and V is TRBV10-1; D gene ambiguous. With 4 bases removed from V and 4 bases from J, the gap between germline ends came to 10 bases. CDR1 and CDR2 from the germline V gene are WNHNN and SYGVQD (reference sequence). This CDR3 spans 13 amino acids. CDR3 coding DNA: TGCGCCAGCAGTGGTATCGAGAGCACTGAAGCTTTCTTT. Translation gives CASSGIESTEAFF.

The genes are TRBV30 and TRBJ1-6, with D uncertain. In germline, CDR1 is GTSNPN, CDR2 SVGIG (reference sequence). V was trimmed by 0 bases and J by 5 bases, leaving 5 bases between them. This CDR3 spans 13 amino acids. The CDR3 nucleotides read TGTGCCTGGAGTGTTCAGGATAATTCACCCCTCCACTTT. Amino acids: CAWSVQDNSPLHF.

This sequence joins TRBV18 and TRBJ1-1, with D unresolved. The V end was cut by 1 base, the J end by 4 bases, with 13 bases between. This CDR3 contains 15 residues. From germline, CDR1 is KGHSH and CDR2 LQKENI. CDR3 coding DNA: TGTGCCAGCTCACCACTTTACGCAGGAGGCACTGAAGCTTTCTTT. This codes for CASSPLYAGGTEAFF.

CDR3 sequence (DNA): TGCGCCAGCAGCTTGGAGAGCAGGGGCGGGTACGAGCAGTACTTC. Translated: CASSLESRGGYEQYF. The chain joins TRBV5-1 to TRBJ2-7, with a possible D match to TRBD1 (6 bases). The CDR3 covers 15 residues. Germline CDR1 SGHRS, CDR2 YFSETQ. The V end was cut by 0 bases, the J end by 4 bases, with 14 bases between.

The chain joins TRBV1 to TRBJ1-6; the table's D call, TRBD1, was not checked against the DNA. TRBV1 is listed as a pseudogene. The CDR3 extends over 18 amino acids. The CDR3 DNA is TGCACCAGCAGCCAAGGCGCAGGGGACCGCTCCTATAATTCACCCCTCCACTTT. Translation: CTSSQGAGDRSYNSPLHF.

This clone was detected a few times. The V and J genes are TRBV18 and TRBJ1-5, with TRBD1 identical over 8 bases. The CDR3 has 15 amino acids. The germline gives CDR1 KGHSH, CDR2 LQKENI. Trimming removed 3 bases from V and 2 bases from J; junction bases left unmatched: 3. CDR3 sequence reads: CASSPMTGGNQPQHF. CDR3 in DNA: TGTGCCAGCTCACCGATGACAGGGGGCAATCAGCCCCAGCATTTT. The full variable domain, with the rest looked up from reference TRBV18 and TRBJ1-5, is NAGVMQNPRHLVRRRGQEARLRCSPMKGHSHVYWYRQLPEEGLKFMVYLQKENIIDESGMPKERFSAEFPKEGPSILRIQQVVRGDSAAYFCASSPMTGGNQPQHFGDGTRLSIL.

The chain links TRBV10-2 to TRBJ2-3; TRBD1 or TRBD2 may be the D gene (6 bases each). Germline V gives CDR1 WSHSY, CDR2 SAAADI. The CDR3 is made up of 14 amino acids. Between the trimmed V and J ends, which lost 6 bases and 4 bases, there was a span of 14 bases. The DNA of the CDR3 is TGCGCCAGCAGGAGGGGGTGGGGGGCAGATACGCAGTATTTT. Protein: CASRRGWGADTQYF.

This chain connects TRBV23-1 to TRBJ1-6; D uncertain. TRBV23-1 is known as an ORF, though its function is uncertain. This CDR3 has 14 amino acids. V was pared by 2 bases and J by 13 bases, with 15 bases between. This CDR3 reads CASSQGRSRFPLHF. The CDR3 bases are TGCGCCAGCAGTCAAGGCCGGAGCCGTTTCCCCCTCCACTTT.

The chain links TRBV5-6 to TRBJ2-2; D not resolved. The CDR3 is made up of 12 amino acids. The V end was cut by 0 bases, the J end by 8 bases, with 5 bases between. The germline V gene encodes CDR1 SGHDT and CDR2 YYEEEE. The CDR3 DNA is TGTGCCAGCAGCTTGGCCGTTGGGGAGCTGTTTTTT. Protein sequence: CASSLAVGELFF.

Regarding this clone: The same CDR3 can be traced to other DNA sequences in this sample. The chain has TRBV5-1 and TRBJ2-5, with D tentatively TRBD2 (7 bases). Trimming left V 0 bases short and J 0 bases short, with 9 bases between. Germline V gene data show CDR1 as SGHRS and CDR2 as YFSETQ. The CDR3 runs 15 residues. In DNA form, the CDR3 reads TGCGCCAGCAGCTTGGCGGGGGGCCACCAAGAGACCCAGTACTTC. This translates into CASSLAGGHQETQYF.

CDR3 protein: CASSLRRETYEQYF. The DNA of the CDR3 is TGTGCCAGCAGCTTACGCAGGGAGACCTACGAGCAGTACTTC. The chain combines TRBV7-8 with TRBJ2-7, with D possibly called TRBD1 or TRBD2 (5 bases each). V was pared by 2 bases and J by 2 bases, with 10 bases between. The V gene's germline CDR1 is SGHVS and CDR2 FQNEAQ. This CDR3 is 14 amino acids long.

This clone was counted between two and nine times. V is TRBV7-9 and J is TRBJ1-4, with D unresolved. CDR1 is SEHNR and CDR2 is FQNEAQ in the germline V gene (reference sequence). V lost 3 bases, J lost 8 bases, and 7 bases lay in between. The CDR3 is 12 residues long. In DNA form, the CDR3 reads TGTGCCAGCAGCTTGTTAGGGGAAAAACTGTTTTTT. Its translation is CASSLLGEKLFF.

The J gene is TRBJ1-2, the V gene TRBV15; unclear D gene. This CDR3 spans 12 amino acids. Germline V lookup: CDR1 LNHNV, CDR2 YYDKDF (reference sequence). With 0 bases removed from V and 6 bases from J, the gap between germline ends came to 5 bases. In DNA form, the CDR3 reads TGTGCCACCAGCAGAGAAACAGATGGCTACACCTTC. It yields the protein CATSRETDGYTF.

The rearrangement uses TRBV19 and TRBJ2-2; the match to TRBD2 covers 10 bases. Per the germline V gene, CDR1 is LNHDA and CDR2 is SQIVND (reference sequence). The trim removed 7 bases at V and 5 bases at J, leaving 4 bases unmatched. This CDR3 has 14 residues. This CDR3 is CASIAGGQTGELFF. CDR3 coding DNA: TGTGCCAGTATAGCGGGGGGCCAGACCGGGGAGCTGTTTTTT. The complete variable domain, with remaining parts taken from reference TRBV19 and TRBJ2-2, reads DGGITQSPKYLFRKEGQNVTLSCEQNLNHDAMYWYRQDPGQGLRLIYYSQIVNDFQKGDIAEGYSVSREKKESFPLTVTSAQKNPTAFYLCASIAGGQTGELFFGEGSRLTVL.

This rearrangement joins TRBV18 to TRBJ1-6; maybe TRBD1 (6 bases). Trimming removed 2 bases from V and 5 bases from J, with 16 bases in between. CDR1 KGHSH and CDR2 LQKENI come from the germline V gene. The CDR3 is made up of 17 amino acids. CDR3 loop: CASSPAPRTANNSPLHF. The CDR3 region has the DNA TGTGCCAGCTCACCAGCCCCAAGGACAGCCAATAATTCACCCCTCCACTTT. Combining the CDR3 with reference TRBV18 and TRBJ1-6 gives the whole variable domain NAGVMQNPRHLVRRRGQEARLRCSPMKGHSHVYWYRQLPEEGLKFMVYLQKENIIDESGMPKERFSAEFPKEGPSILRIQQVVRGDSAAYFCASSPAPRTANNSPLHFGNGTRLTVT.

The chain employs TRBV5-1 and TRBJ2-5; TRBD2 matches 8 bases. With 2 bases clipped from V and 0 bases from J, the junction kept 3 bases outside the gene matches. From germline, CDR1 is SGHRS and CDR2 YFSETQ. This CDR3 comprises 15 residues. The CDR3 DNA follows: TGCGCCAGCAGCTTCTTCGGGGGGGACCAAGAGACCCAGTACTTC. This encodes CASSFFGGDQETQYF.

The chain joins TRBV2 to TRBJ1-2; D remains unclear. CDR1 and CDR2 (germline): SNHLY, FYNNEI. CDR3 length: 14 amino acids. V gave up 0 bases and J gave up 4 bases, with 9 bases separating them. CDR3 sequence: CASSEASFGYGYTF. The CDR3, as DNA: TGTGCCAGCAGTGAAGCCAGTTTTGGCTATGGCTACACCTTC.

The chain has TRBV7-2 and TRBJ1-1; D is undetermined. The V gene lost 0 bases and the J gene lost 0 bases, with 8 bases spanning the gap. The CDR3 is 15 residues long. Germline lookup yields CDR1 SGHTA and CDR2 FQGNSA. Here the CDR3 reads CASSLAPTMNTEAFF. Written as DNA, the CDR3 is TGTGCCAGCAGCTTAGCCCCCACGATGAACACTGAAGCTTTCTTT. Supplemented by reference TRBV7-2 and TRBJ1-1, the full variable domain reads GAGVSQSPSNKVTEKGKDVELRCDPISGHTALYWYRQSLGQGLEFLIYFQGNSAPDKSGLPSDRFSAERTGGSVSTLTIQRTQQEDSAVYLCASSLAPTMNTEAFFGQGTRLTVV.

This clone was detected once. The V gene is TRBV2, the J gene TRBJ1-5; D is perhaps TRBD1 (6 bases). Trimming cost V 4 bases and J 7 bases, with 11 bases left between them. CDR1 is SNHLY and CDR2 is FYNNEI in the germline V gene. The CDR3 length is 13 residues. CDR3 protein: CASSGQGPQPQHF. For the CDR3, the DNA is TGTGCCAGCAGTGGCCAGGGGCCCCAGCCCCAGCATTTT.

The CDR3 nucleotides are TGCGCCAGCAGCTTTGAGGGATACGAGCAGTACTTC. Encoded protein: CASSFEGYEQYF. The chain employs TRBV5-1 and TRBJ2-7, with D perhaps TRBD2 (5 bases). With 2 bases removed from V and 4 bases from J, the gap between germline ends came to 7 bases. CDR1 is SGHRS, CDR2 YFSETQ, per germline. This CDR3 region has 12 residues.

This clone is termed medium-sized. The chain links TRBV18 to TRBJ1-2, with 7 bases matching TRBD1. The germline V gene has CDR1 KGHSH and CDR2 LQKENI. J was trimmed by 3 bases and V by 2 bases; bases with no gene match: 3. This CDR3 is 14 amino acids long. In DNA form, the CDR3 reads TGTGCCAGCTCACCAAACGACAGGGACTATGGCTACACCTTC. Translated: CASSPNDRDYGYTF.

This chain links TRBV5-1 with TRBJ2-2, with D perhaps TRBD1 or TRBD2 (6 bases each). CDR3 length: 15 amino acids. The V end lost 10 bases, the J end lost 0 bases, and 16 bases lay between the germline ends. Per the germline V gene, CDR1 is SGHRS and CDR2 is YFSETQ. The CDR3 reads CASGWGATNTGELFF. The CDR3 region has the DNA TGCGCCTCGGGGTGGGGGGCTACGAACACCGGGGAGCTGTTTTTT.

In its sample, this clone was seen once. This chain links TRBV7-8 with TRBJ1-3; unclear D gene. Germline CDR1 reads SGHVS; CDR2 reads FQNEAQ. CDR3 size: 17 residues. Trimming pared 1 base from V and 0 bases from J, leaving 13 bases between. The CDR3 here is CASSLGVALFSGNTIYF. As DNA, the CDR3 is TGTGCCAGCAGCTTAGGTGTAGCCTTATTCTCTGGAAACACCATATATTTT.